These T cell receptor beta chains were read from a single sample in a study of T cells in Graves' hyperthyroidism and ophthalmopathy. TCRdb re-analysed the multiplex PCR reads in MiXCR, keeping a single row per CDR3 protein. The repertoire has around 290,000 distinct CDR3 sequences, 12% to 15% of them found once; the top ten carry 7.9%. The sequenced material came from blood. These receptors all come from a middle-aged woman with Graves' hyperthyroidism. The CDR3 runs from the conserved cysteine through the conserved F or W. The D gene is left open where the match is weak. Only some rows state a clone size, as once, few, many or a class for expanded clones.

clone_size: many
j_call: TRBJ1-1
v_call: TRBV6-1
d_call: TRBD1
cdr3_nt: TGTGCCAGCAGTACCACCTCGGGACAGGGGGCCTTGGCTTTCTTT
cdr3_aa: CASSTTSGQGALAFF

clone_size: -
j_call: TRBJ2-3
v_call: TRBV12-3/TRBV12-4
d_call: -
cdr3_nt: TGTGCCAGCCTTAAACGGGATACGCAGTATTTT
cdr3_aa: CASLKRDTQYF

clone_size: -
j_call: TRBJ2-7
v_call: TRBV19
d_call: -
cdr3_nt: TGTGCCAGTAGTTTGGCAACCCCTAGCGAGCAGTACTTC
cdr3_aa: CASSLATPSEQYF

clone_size: few
j_call: TRBJ2-2
v_call: TRBV10-3
d_call: -
cdr3_nt: TGTGCCATCAGTGAGTCGGGACCTAACACCGGGGAGCTGTTTTTT
cdr3_aa: CAISESGPNTGELFF

clone_size: many
j_call: TRBJ2-3
v_call: TRBV6-1
d_call: TRBD1
cdr3_nt: TGTGCCAGCAGTGACTCCCAGGGGGCAGATACGCAGTATTTT
cdr3_aa: CASSDSQGADTQYF

clone_size: -
j_call: TRBJ2-1
v_call: TRBV24-1
d_call: TRBD2
cdr3_nt: TGTGCCACCAGTGATTCGACTAGCGGGAGCCCCTCTACCTACAATGAGCAGTTCTTC
cdr3_aa: CATSDSTSGSPSTYNEQFF

clone_size: many
j_call: TRBJ2-1
v_call: TRBV6-6
d_call: TRBD2
cdr3_nt: TGTGCCAGCAGTTACGCGGGAGGGCCTAACAATGAGCAGTTCTTC
cdr3_aa: CASSYAGGPNNEQFF

clone_size: few
j_call: TRBJ1-5
v_call: TRBV7-9
d_call: -
cdr3_nt: TGTGCCAGCAGCTACAGGTTTGTCCGTCGTGGGGAGCCCCAGCATTTT
cdr3_aa: CASSYRFVRRGEPQHF

clone_size: few
j_call: TRBJ1-4
v_call: TRBV5-4
d_call: -
cdr3_nt: TGTGCCAGCAGCTTGTCGCCAGGGGAAAAACTGTTTTTT
cdr3_aa: CASSLSPGEKLFF

clone_size: -
j_call: TRBJ2-1
v_call: TRBV18
d_call: TRBD2
cdr3_nt: TGTGCCAGCTCACCGCGGACTAGCGGGGAAAATGAGCAGTTCTTC
cdr3_aa: CASSPRTSGENEQFF

clone_size: many
j_call: TRBJ2-2
v_call: TRBV6-1
d_call: -
cdr3_nt: TGTGCCAGCAGTGACGGGGGAGGAGGGGAGCTGTTTTTT
cdr3_aa: CASSDGGGGELFF

clone_size: many
j_call: TRBJ2-3
v_call: TRBV24-1
d_call: -
cdr3_nt: TGTGCCACCGGGGGGAGTCGGCCTAGTACAGATACGCAGTATTTT
cdr3_aa: CATGGSRPSTDTQYF

clone_size: many
j_call: TRBJ2-3
v_call: TRBV20-1
d_call: -
cdr3_nt: TGCAGTGCTAGTTTCAGCCAGCTGGCAGATACGCAGTATTTT
cdr3_aa: CSASFSQLADTQYF

clone_size: many
j_call: TRBJ2-7
v_call: TRBV12-3/TRBV12-4
d_call: -
cdr3_nt: TGTGCCAGCAGTTTAAGAAGGGTTCGTCGGGAGCAGTACTTC
cdr3_aa: CASSLRRVRREQYF

clone_size: many
j_call: TRBJ1-5
v_call: TRBV28
d_call: -
cdr3_nt: TGTGCCAGCAGTCGGGGGCCGTATAGCAATCAGCCCCAGCATTTT
cdr3_aa: CASSRGPYSNQPQHF

clone_size: many
j_call: TRBJ2-5
v_call: TRBV6-1
d_call: -
cdr3_nt: TGTGCCCACCGGGGGCCGCCAGGGGAGACCCAGTACTTC
cdr3_aa: CAHRGPPGETQYF

clone_size: many
j_call: TRBJ2-6
v_call: TRBV3-1
d_call: -
cdr3_nt: TGTGCCAGCAGCCTCGGGACCGTATACTCTGGGGCCAACGTCCTGACTTTC
cdr3_aa: CASSLGTVYSGANVLTF

clone_size: many
j_call: TRBJ2-2
v_call: TRBV7-9
d_call: -
cdr3_nt: TGTGCCAGCAGCTTATTGGTGGCCGGGGAGCTGTTTTTT
cdr3_aa: CASSLLVAGELFF

clone_size: many
j_call: TRBJ1-2
v_call: TRBV28
d_call: -
cdr3_nt: TGTGCCAGCAGTTTTAAGGGCTATGGCTACACCTTC
cdr3_aa: CASSFKGYGYTF

clone_size: many
j_call: TRBJ2-5
v_call: TRBV20-1
d_call: -
cdr3_nt: TGCAGTGCTAGATTAGCGAGAGAGACCCAGTACTTC
cdr3_aa: CSARLARETQYF

clone_size: many
j_call: TRBJ1-5
v_call: TRBV3-1
d_call: TRBD1
cdr3_nt: TGTGCCAGCAGTCAAGGGACAGGGAGTTACCAGCCCCAGCATTTT
cdr3_aa: CASSQGTGSYQPQHF

clone_size: many
j_call: TRBJ2-7
v_call: TRBV28
d_call: -
cdr3_nt: TGTGCCAGCAGACCCGACAGTAGTCTCAACGAGCAGTACTTC
cdr3_aa: CASRPDSSLNEQYF

clone_size: many
j_call: TRBJ2-1
v_call: TRBV20-1
d_call: TRBD2
cdr3_nt: TGCAGTGCTAGATTAGGACTAGCGGGCCAGGAGCAGTTCTTC
cdr3_aa: CSARLGLAGQEQFF

clone_size: few
j_call: TRBJ2-1
v_call: TRBV20-1
d_call: TRBD2
cdr3_nt: TGCAGTGCTAGGTTTGTTCTGGGTAGCGGGAATGAGCAGTTCTTC
cdr3_aa: CSARFVLGSGNEQFF

clone_size: many
j_call: TRBJ1-4
v_call: TRBV28
d_call: -
cdr3_nt: TGTGCCAGCAGTTCACTCGCGGAGGATGAAAAACTGTTTTTT
cdr3_aa: CASSSLAEDEKLFF

clone_size: many
j_call: TRBJ2-7
v_call: TRBV28
d_call: -
cdr3_nt: TGTGCCAGCTATGACAGCAACTCCTACGAGCAGTACTTC
cdr3_aa: CASYDSNSYEQYF

clone_size: many
j_call: TRBJ2-7
v_call: TRBV28
d_call: -
cdr3_nt: TGTGCCAGCACCGCCCTGCAAACCTACGAGCAGTACTTC
cdr3_aa: CASTALQTYEQYF

clone_size: few
j_call: TRBJ2-1
v_call: TRBV25-1
d_call: -
cdr3_nt: TGTGCCAGCAGTGACAGAAGGGGAAGCTCCTACAATGAGCAGTTCTTC
cdr3_aa: CASSDRRGSSYNEQFF

clone_size: many
j_call: TRBJ1-1
v_call: TRBV3-1
d_call: -
cdr3_nt: TGTGCCAGCAGCCAAGAGGCGCCGACAGGCACTGAAGCTTTCTTT
cdr3_aa: CASSQEAPTGTEAFF

clone_size: many
j_call: TRBJ2-1
v_call: TRBV6-1
d_call: TRBD2
cdr3_nt: TGTGCCAGCAGTCCCACCCCCGGGACTAGCGGGAGTAGGTCCTACAATGAGCAGTTCTTC
cdr3_aa: CASSPTPGTSGSRSYNEQFF

clone_size: many
j_call: TRBJ1-5
v_call: TRBV29-1
d_call: -
cdr3_nt: TGCAGCGTCGTTGGCCACAGATCACATAGCAATCAGCCCCAGCATTTT
cdr3_aa: CSVVGHRSHSNQPQHF

clone_size: -
j_call: TRBJ2-7
v_call: TRBV20-1
d_call: TRBD2
cdr3_nt: TGCAGTGCTAGAGTTCGTCTAGCGGCCTACGAGCAGTACTTC
cdr3_aa: CSARVRLAAYEQYF

clone_size: -
j_call: TRBJ2-3
v_call: TRBV12-3/TRBV12-4
d_call: TRBD1
cdr3_nt: TGTGCCAGCAGCAAACCCGGACAGGGCGCAGATACGCAGTATTTT
cdr3_aa: CASSKPGQGADTQYF

clone_size: few
j_call: TRBJ2-1
v_call: TRBV19
d_call: TRBD2
cdr3_nt: TGTGCCAGTAGTATAGCGGGACTAGCGGGAGTAACTGAGCAGTTCTTC
cdr3_aa: CASSIAGLAGVTEQFF

clone_size: once
j_call: TRBJ2-3
v_call: TRBV10-3
d_call: -
cdr3_nt: TGTGCCATCAGTGATACGTGGGAGAGCACAGATACGCAGTATTTT
cdr3_aa: CAISDTWESTDTQYF

clone_size: many
j_call: TRBJ1-5
v_call: TRBV7-9
d_call: -
cdr3_nt: TGTGCCAGCAGCCACGACCGGACAGCGAATCAGCCCCAGCATTTT
cdr3_aa: CASSHDRTANQPQHF